The rows below give T cell receptor beta chains drawn from one sample of a study of T-cell memory formation after mild COVID-19. TCRdb fed the 5' RACE reads into MiXCR, producing one record per CDR3 protein. The table shows just under 550,000 distinct CDR3 sequences, with about a fifth occurring only once. Sample: PBMCs or a T cell subset sorted from them (not recorded which). These receptors all come from an adult woman who had mild COVID-19 (a few samples of this study predate the infection). Cell type and time point are not known. CDR3s include the opening cysteine and the closing phenylalanine or tryptophan. Each record gives: D gene, J gene, clone size, V gene, CDR3 protein, CDR3 DNA. D genes are given only for firm matches. The listing skips clone size in some rows; elsewhere it reads once, few, many or a size class.

D gene: TRBD1; J gene: TRBJ2-2; clone size: .; V gene: TRBV20-1; CDR3 protein: CSARTGTGNTGELFF; CDR3 DNA: TGCAGTGCTAGGACCGGGACAGGGAACACCGGGGAGCTGTTTTTT
D gene: .; J gene: TRBJ2-7; clone size: .; V gene: TRBV29-1; CDR3 protein: CSVEDLRERPYEQYF; CDR3 DNA: TGCAGCGTTGAAGATCTCAGGGAGCGACCCTACGAGCAGTACTTC
D gene: .; J gene: TRBJ1-4; clone size: .; V gene: TRBV2; CDR3 protein: CASSVRRTNEKLFF; CDR3 DNA: TGTGCCAGCAGTGTCCGGCGGACTAATGAAAAACTGTTTTTT
D gene: .; J gene: TRBJ1-1; clone size: many; V gene: TRBV12-3/TRBV12-4; CDR3 protein: CASSPGRKNTEAFF; CDR3 DNA: TGTGCCAGCTCACCAGGGAGGAAGAACACTGAAGCTTTCTTT
D gene: .; J gene: TRBJ1-5; clone size: .; V gene: TRBV3-1; CDR3 protein: CASSWDTRQPQHF; CDR3 DNA: TGTGCCAGCAGCTGGGACACGCGGCAGCCCCAGCATTTT
D gene: TRBD2; J gene: TRBJ2-3; clone size: .; V gene: TRBV19; CDR3 protein: CASSIGPPGGPDTQYF; CDR3 DNA: TGTGCCAGTAGTATAGGGCCTCCGGGAGGACCAGATACGCAGTATTTT
D gene: .; J gene: TRBJ2-2; clone size: few; V gene: TRBV6-1; CDR3 protein: CASSKNALNTGELFF; CDR3 DNA: TGTGCCAGCAGTAAGAACGCCTTGAACACCGGGGAGCTGTTTTTT
D gene: TRBD1; J gene: TRBJ1-6; clone size: .; V gene: TRBV12-3/TRBV12-4; CDR3 protein: CASSSSTGGGSPLHF; CDR3 DNA: TGTGCCAGCAGTTCCTCCACAGGGGGCGGTTCACCCCTCCACTTT
D gene: .; J gene: TRBJ2-5; clone size: .; V gene: TRBV28; CDR3 protein: CASRGQGSQETQYF; CDR3 DNA: TGTGCCAGCCGGGGGCAGGGTAGCCAAGAGACCCAGTACTTC
D gene: .; J gene: TRBJ2-7; clone size: .; V gene: TRBV24-1; CDR3 protein: CATSDGTIGQYEQYF; CDR3 DNA: TGTGCCACCAGTGATGGAACGATAGGACAGTACGAGCAGTACTTC
D gene: TRBD1; J gene: TRBJ1-1; clone size: few; V gene: TRBV7-9; CDR3 protein: CASSYARGLAEAFF; CDR3 DNA: TGTGCCAGCAGCTATGCCAGGGGGCTGGCTGAAGCTTTCTTT
D gene: TRBD2; J gene: TRBJ2-7; clone size: .; V gene: TRBV6-6; CDR3 protein: CASSFRQKTSGGSFEQYF; CDR3 DNA: TGTGCCAGCAGTTTTAGACAAAAGACTAGCGGGGGCTCTTTCGAGCAGTACTTC
D gene: TRBD2; J gene: TRBJ2-7; clone size: .; V gene: TRBV6-5; CDR3 protein: CASQTGASGSYEQYF; CDR3 DNA: TGTGCCAGCCAAACGGGCGCTAGCGGGAGTTACGAGCAGTACTTC
D gene: TRBD1; J gene: TRBJ1-1; clone size: few; V gene: TRBV5-1; CDR3 protein: CASKTGTENTEAFF; CDR3 DNA: TGCGCCAGCAAAACCGGGACAGAGAACACTGAAGCTTTCTTT
D gene: .; J gene: TRBJ2-3; clone size: many; V gene: TRBV2; CDR3 protein: CASSVGITDTQYF; CDR3 DNA: TGTGCCAGCAGTGTTGGGATCACAGATACGCAGTATTTT
D gene: .; J gene: TRBJ2-1; clone size: .; V gene: TRBV20-1; CDR3 protein: CSAREVGSPRNEQFF; CDR3 DNA: TGCAGTGCTAGAGAGGTGGGGTCCCCCAGGAATGAGCAGTTCTTC
D gene: TRBD1; J gene: TRBJ2-1; clone size: few; V gene: TRBV27; CDR3 protein: CASRGGGTGAYNEQFF; CDR3 DNA: TGTGCCAGCAGGGGGGGCGGGACAGGTGCCTACAATGAGCAGTTCTTC
D gene: .; J gene: TRBJ2-7; clone size: few; V gene: TRBV5-1; CDR3 protein: CASSPLGTRGAYEQYF; CDR3 DNA: TGCGCCAGCAGCCCTCTTGGGACAAGGGGGGCCTACGAGCAGTACTTC
D gene: TRBD1; J gene: TRBJ2-3; clone size: few; V gene: TRBV6-5; CDR3 protein: CASGDRPTDTQYF; CDR3 DNA: TGTGCCAGCGGGGACAGACCCACAGATACGCAGTATTTT
D gene: TRBD1; J gene: TRBJ2-1; clone size: few; V gene: TRBV5-1; CDR3 protein: CASSLKTGANNEQFF; CDR3 DNA: TGCGCCAGCAGCTTGAAGACAGGGGCGAACAATGAGCAGTTCTTC
D gene: .; J gene: TRBJ2-5; clone size: .; V gene: TRBV7-3; CDR3 protein: CEPRPQETQYF; CDR3 DNA: TGTGAGCCTAGGCCTCAAGAGACCCAGTACTTC
D gene: TRBD2; J gene: TRBJ2-1; clone size: few; V gene: TRBV20-1; CDR3 protein: CSAVTSGGLSSYNEQFF; CDR3 DNA: TGCAGTGCCGTAACTAGCGGGGGGCTTAGCTCCTACAATGAGCAGTTCTTC
D gene: .; J gene: TRBJ1-1; clone size: few; V gene: TRBV4-1; CDR3 protein: CASSQAREAEAFF; CDR3 DNA: TGCGCCAGCAGCCAGGCCAGGGAAGCTGAAGCTTTCTTT
D gene: TRBD2; J gene: TRBJ2-1; clone size: .; V gene: TRBV9; CDR3 protein: CASSSAGTTTYNEQFF; CDR3 DNA: TGTGCCAGCAGCTCAGCCGGGACTACCACCTACAATGAGCAGTTCTTC
D gene: .; J gene: TRBJ2-2; clone size: few; V gene: TRBV5-1; CDR3 protein: CASSEGRGELFF; CDR3 DNA: TGCGCCAGCAGCGAGGGACGCGGGGAGCTGTTTTTT
D gene: TRBD1; J gene: TRBJ1-4; clone size: few; V gene: TRBV12-3/TRBV12-4; CDR3 protein: CASSLGLTGTNEKLFF; CDR3 DNA: TGTGCCAGCAGTTTAGGCTTGACAGGGACTAATGAAAAACTGTTTTTT
D gene: .; J gene: TRBJ2-7; clone size: .; V gene: TRBV7-6; CDR3 protein: CASSAGLSYEQYF; CDR3 DNA: TGTGCCAGCTCGGCAGGGCTTTCGTACGAGCAGTACTTC
D gene: .; J gene: TRBJ2-1; clone size: .; V gene: TRBV6-1; CDR3 protein: CASSEALNEQFF; CDR3 DNA: TGTGCCAGCAGTGAAGCGTTAAATGAGCAGTTCTTC
D gene: .; J gene: TRBJ2-2; clone size: once; V gene: TRBV4-3; CDR3 protein: CASSYEPNTGELFF; CDR3 DNA: TGCGCCAGCAGCTACGAGCCGAACACCGGGGAGCTGTTTTTT
D gene: TRBD1; J gene: TRBJ1-5; clone size: .; V gene: TRBV6-6; CDR3 protein: CASSYPGNRGQGFDQPQHF; CDR3 DNA: TGTGCCAGCAGTTACCCGGGTAATAGAGGACAGGGGTTTGATCAGCCCCAGCATTTT
D gene: TRBD1; J gene: TRBJ1-1; clone size: .; V gene: TRBV11-3; CDR3 protein: CASRPQGAIQAFF; CDR3 DNA: TGTGCCAGCAGGCCACAGGGGGCGATTCAGGCTTTCTTT
D gene: TRBD1; J gene: TRBJ2-3; clone size: .; V gene: TRBV11-2; CDR3 protein: CASSSYRDSRTDTQYF; CDR3 DNA: TGTGCCAGCAGCTCGTACCGGGACAGTCGCACAGATACGCAGTATTTT
D gene: TRBD2; J gene: TRBJ2-3; clone size: .; V gene: TRBV9; CDR3 protein: CASSVLAGPPTDTQYF; CDR3 DNA: TGTGCCAGCAGCGTCTTAGCGGGGCCCCCCACAGATACGCAGTATTTT
D gene: TRBD2; J gene: TRBJ2-7; clone size: few; V gene: TRBV9; CDR3 protein: CASSVEGSGSDEQYF; CDR3 DNA: TGTGCCAGCAGCGTAGAGGGTAGCGGGAGTGACGAGCAGTACTTC
D gene: TRBD2; J gene: TRBJ2-7; clone size: few; V gene: TRBV30; CDR3 protein: CAWSRAGGNYEQYF; CDR3 DNA: TGTGCCTGGAGTAGGGCGGGAGGGAACTACGAGCAGTACTTC
D gene: .; J gene: TRBJ1-6; clone size: few; V gene: TRBV2; CDR3 protein: CASSEGQHDNSPLHF; CDR3 DNA: TGTGCCAGCAGTGAGGGCCAACATGATAATTCACCCCTCCACTTT
D gene: TRBD1; J gene: TRBJ2-2; clone size: .; V gene: TRBV5-1; CDR3 protein: CASSYRDRGITGELFF; CDR3 DNA: TGCGCCAGCAGCTACCGGGACAGGGGCATCACCGGGGAGCTGTTTTTT
D gene: TRBD2; J gene: TRBJ2-7; clone size: .; V gene: TRBV7-9; CDR3 protein: CASSLDLAGGGYEQYF; CDR3 DNA: TGTGCCAGCAGCTTAGACCTTGCGGGAGGCGGGTACGAGCAGTACTTC
D gene: .; J gene: TRBJ1-3; clone size: once; V gene: TRBV11-2; CDR3 protein: CASSLDPPGPISGNTIYF; CDR3 DNA: TGTGCCAGCAGCTTAGACCCTCCGGGACCGATCTCTGGAAACACCATATATTTT
D gene: .; J gene: TRBJ2-3; clone size: few; V gene: TRBV4-2; CDR3 protein: CASSRESGPTDTQYF; CDR3 DNA: TGTGCCAGCAGCCGAGAGTCTGGGCCCACAGATACGCAGTATTTT
D gene: .; J gene: TRBJ2-2; clone size: .; V gene: TRBV20-1; CDR3 protein: CSARDPAATGELFF; CDR3 DNA: TGCAGTGCTAGAGATCCCGCGGCCACCGGGGAGCTGTTTTTT
D gene: .; J gene: TRBJ2-3; clone size: .; V gene: TRBV29-1; CDR3 protein: CSVEPTPRGLNLDTQYF; CDR3 DNA: TGCAGCGTTGAACCCACACCAAGAGGCCTCAACCTCGATACGCAGTATTTT
D gene: .; J gene: TRBJ2-5; clone size: .; V gene: TRBV9; CDR3 protein: CASTPHLGPKGETQYF; CDR3 DNA: TGTGCCAGCACCCCTCACCTAGGACCCAAGGGGGAGACCCAGTACTTC
D gene: TRBD1; J gene: TRBJ2-1; clone size: .; V gene: TRBV30; CDR3 protein: CAWSSTGVEQFF; CDR3 DNA: TGTGCCTGGAGTTCCACAGGGGTAGAGCAGTTCTTC
D gene: TRBD2; J gene: TRBJ2-7; clone size: .; V gene: TRBV20-1; CDR3 protein: CSAREEAGGPRGFYEQYF; CDR3 DNA: TGCAGTGCCCGTGAGGAGGCGGGGGGCCCCCGGGGGTTTTACGAGCAGTACTTC
D gene: .; J gene: TRBJ2-7; clone size: many; V gene: TRBV20-1; CDR3 protein: CSARDRSGGTEQYF; CDR3 DNA: TGCAGTGCTAGAGATCGATCTGGCGGGACCGAGCAGTACTTC
D gene: .; J gene: TRBJ1-4; clone size: .; V gene: TRBV4-3; CDR3 protein: CASSQDIANEKLFF; CDR3 DNA: TGCGCCAGCAGCCAAGATATCGCTAATGAAAAACTGTTTTTT
D gene: TRBD2; J gene: TRBJ2-2; clone size: few; V gene: TRBV5-1; CDR3 protein: CASSSGLAPYYNTGELFF; CDR3 DNA: TGCGCCAGCAGCTCCGGACTAGCGCCCTATTATAACACCGGGGAGCTGTTTTTT
D gene: TRBD1; J gene: TRBJ2-1; clone size: few; V gene: TRBV9; CDR3 protein: CASSVALGRGRGNEQFF; CDR3 DNA: TGTGCCAGCAGCGTTGCTCTTGGCAGGGGGCGCGGAAATGAGCAGTTCTTC
D gene: .; J gene: TRBJ2-7; clone size: many; V gene: TRBV10-3; CDR3 protein: CAISESLVGDGAYEQYF; CDR3 DNA: TGTGCCATCAGTGAGTCGTTGGTGGGAGACGGAGCCTACGAGCAGTACTTC
D gene: TRBD1; J gene: TRBJ2-7; clone size: .; V gene: TRBV5-1; CDR3 protein: CASSPGTGGWEQYF; CDR3 DNA: TGCGCCAGCAGCCCGGGGACAGGGGGCTGGGAGCAGTACTTC
D gene: .; J gene: TRBJ2-5; clone size: .; V gene: TRBV9; CDR3 protein: CASSVGGGLYQETQYF; CDR3 DNA: TGTGCCAGCAGCGTAGGGGGAGGTTTGTACCAAGAGACCCAGTACTTC
D gene: .; J gene: TRBJ1-6; clone size: .; V gene: TRBV18; CDR3 protein: CASSSLPGVGRSPLHF; CDR3 DNA: TGTGCCAGCTCGAGCTTGCCCGGGGTTGGCCGTTCACCCCTCCACTTT
D gene: TRBD2; J gene: TRBJ2-3; clone size: few; V gene: TRBV7-2; CDR3 protein: CASSLGGLAGHF; CDR3 DNA: TGTGCCAGCAGCTTAGGCGGACTAGCGGGGCATTTT
D gene: TRBD2; J gene: TRBJ2-1; clone size: .; V gene: TRBV14; CDR3 protein: CASSHLAGGPPFF; CDR3 DNA: TGTGCCAGCAGCCATCTAGCGGGAGGACCACCGTTCTTC
D gene: TRBD2; J gene: TRBJ2-1; clone size: few; V gene: TRBV5-1; CDR3 protein: CASIKSGGASYYNEQFF; CDR3 DNA: TGCGCCAGCATCAAGAGCGGGGGGGCCTCCTACTACAATGAGCAGTTCTTC
D gene: .; J gene: TRBJ1-6; clone size: few; V gene: TRBV7-9; CDR3 protein: CASSPGQNLHF; CDR3 DNA: TGTGCCAGCAGCCCCGGACAGAATCTCCACTTT